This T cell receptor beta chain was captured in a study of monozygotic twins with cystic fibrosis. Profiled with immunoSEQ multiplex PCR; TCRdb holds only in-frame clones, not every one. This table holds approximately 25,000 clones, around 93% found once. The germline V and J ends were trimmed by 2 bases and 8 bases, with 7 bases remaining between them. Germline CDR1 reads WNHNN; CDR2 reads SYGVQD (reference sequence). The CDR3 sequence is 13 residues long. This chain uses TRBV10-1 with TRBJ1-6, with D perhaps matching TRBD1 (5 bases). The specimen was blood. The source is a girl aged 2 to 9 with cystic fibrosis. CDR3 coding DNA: TGCGCCAGCAGTGAGGGGGCTTATTCACCCCTCCACTTT. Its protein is CASSEGAYSPLHF.